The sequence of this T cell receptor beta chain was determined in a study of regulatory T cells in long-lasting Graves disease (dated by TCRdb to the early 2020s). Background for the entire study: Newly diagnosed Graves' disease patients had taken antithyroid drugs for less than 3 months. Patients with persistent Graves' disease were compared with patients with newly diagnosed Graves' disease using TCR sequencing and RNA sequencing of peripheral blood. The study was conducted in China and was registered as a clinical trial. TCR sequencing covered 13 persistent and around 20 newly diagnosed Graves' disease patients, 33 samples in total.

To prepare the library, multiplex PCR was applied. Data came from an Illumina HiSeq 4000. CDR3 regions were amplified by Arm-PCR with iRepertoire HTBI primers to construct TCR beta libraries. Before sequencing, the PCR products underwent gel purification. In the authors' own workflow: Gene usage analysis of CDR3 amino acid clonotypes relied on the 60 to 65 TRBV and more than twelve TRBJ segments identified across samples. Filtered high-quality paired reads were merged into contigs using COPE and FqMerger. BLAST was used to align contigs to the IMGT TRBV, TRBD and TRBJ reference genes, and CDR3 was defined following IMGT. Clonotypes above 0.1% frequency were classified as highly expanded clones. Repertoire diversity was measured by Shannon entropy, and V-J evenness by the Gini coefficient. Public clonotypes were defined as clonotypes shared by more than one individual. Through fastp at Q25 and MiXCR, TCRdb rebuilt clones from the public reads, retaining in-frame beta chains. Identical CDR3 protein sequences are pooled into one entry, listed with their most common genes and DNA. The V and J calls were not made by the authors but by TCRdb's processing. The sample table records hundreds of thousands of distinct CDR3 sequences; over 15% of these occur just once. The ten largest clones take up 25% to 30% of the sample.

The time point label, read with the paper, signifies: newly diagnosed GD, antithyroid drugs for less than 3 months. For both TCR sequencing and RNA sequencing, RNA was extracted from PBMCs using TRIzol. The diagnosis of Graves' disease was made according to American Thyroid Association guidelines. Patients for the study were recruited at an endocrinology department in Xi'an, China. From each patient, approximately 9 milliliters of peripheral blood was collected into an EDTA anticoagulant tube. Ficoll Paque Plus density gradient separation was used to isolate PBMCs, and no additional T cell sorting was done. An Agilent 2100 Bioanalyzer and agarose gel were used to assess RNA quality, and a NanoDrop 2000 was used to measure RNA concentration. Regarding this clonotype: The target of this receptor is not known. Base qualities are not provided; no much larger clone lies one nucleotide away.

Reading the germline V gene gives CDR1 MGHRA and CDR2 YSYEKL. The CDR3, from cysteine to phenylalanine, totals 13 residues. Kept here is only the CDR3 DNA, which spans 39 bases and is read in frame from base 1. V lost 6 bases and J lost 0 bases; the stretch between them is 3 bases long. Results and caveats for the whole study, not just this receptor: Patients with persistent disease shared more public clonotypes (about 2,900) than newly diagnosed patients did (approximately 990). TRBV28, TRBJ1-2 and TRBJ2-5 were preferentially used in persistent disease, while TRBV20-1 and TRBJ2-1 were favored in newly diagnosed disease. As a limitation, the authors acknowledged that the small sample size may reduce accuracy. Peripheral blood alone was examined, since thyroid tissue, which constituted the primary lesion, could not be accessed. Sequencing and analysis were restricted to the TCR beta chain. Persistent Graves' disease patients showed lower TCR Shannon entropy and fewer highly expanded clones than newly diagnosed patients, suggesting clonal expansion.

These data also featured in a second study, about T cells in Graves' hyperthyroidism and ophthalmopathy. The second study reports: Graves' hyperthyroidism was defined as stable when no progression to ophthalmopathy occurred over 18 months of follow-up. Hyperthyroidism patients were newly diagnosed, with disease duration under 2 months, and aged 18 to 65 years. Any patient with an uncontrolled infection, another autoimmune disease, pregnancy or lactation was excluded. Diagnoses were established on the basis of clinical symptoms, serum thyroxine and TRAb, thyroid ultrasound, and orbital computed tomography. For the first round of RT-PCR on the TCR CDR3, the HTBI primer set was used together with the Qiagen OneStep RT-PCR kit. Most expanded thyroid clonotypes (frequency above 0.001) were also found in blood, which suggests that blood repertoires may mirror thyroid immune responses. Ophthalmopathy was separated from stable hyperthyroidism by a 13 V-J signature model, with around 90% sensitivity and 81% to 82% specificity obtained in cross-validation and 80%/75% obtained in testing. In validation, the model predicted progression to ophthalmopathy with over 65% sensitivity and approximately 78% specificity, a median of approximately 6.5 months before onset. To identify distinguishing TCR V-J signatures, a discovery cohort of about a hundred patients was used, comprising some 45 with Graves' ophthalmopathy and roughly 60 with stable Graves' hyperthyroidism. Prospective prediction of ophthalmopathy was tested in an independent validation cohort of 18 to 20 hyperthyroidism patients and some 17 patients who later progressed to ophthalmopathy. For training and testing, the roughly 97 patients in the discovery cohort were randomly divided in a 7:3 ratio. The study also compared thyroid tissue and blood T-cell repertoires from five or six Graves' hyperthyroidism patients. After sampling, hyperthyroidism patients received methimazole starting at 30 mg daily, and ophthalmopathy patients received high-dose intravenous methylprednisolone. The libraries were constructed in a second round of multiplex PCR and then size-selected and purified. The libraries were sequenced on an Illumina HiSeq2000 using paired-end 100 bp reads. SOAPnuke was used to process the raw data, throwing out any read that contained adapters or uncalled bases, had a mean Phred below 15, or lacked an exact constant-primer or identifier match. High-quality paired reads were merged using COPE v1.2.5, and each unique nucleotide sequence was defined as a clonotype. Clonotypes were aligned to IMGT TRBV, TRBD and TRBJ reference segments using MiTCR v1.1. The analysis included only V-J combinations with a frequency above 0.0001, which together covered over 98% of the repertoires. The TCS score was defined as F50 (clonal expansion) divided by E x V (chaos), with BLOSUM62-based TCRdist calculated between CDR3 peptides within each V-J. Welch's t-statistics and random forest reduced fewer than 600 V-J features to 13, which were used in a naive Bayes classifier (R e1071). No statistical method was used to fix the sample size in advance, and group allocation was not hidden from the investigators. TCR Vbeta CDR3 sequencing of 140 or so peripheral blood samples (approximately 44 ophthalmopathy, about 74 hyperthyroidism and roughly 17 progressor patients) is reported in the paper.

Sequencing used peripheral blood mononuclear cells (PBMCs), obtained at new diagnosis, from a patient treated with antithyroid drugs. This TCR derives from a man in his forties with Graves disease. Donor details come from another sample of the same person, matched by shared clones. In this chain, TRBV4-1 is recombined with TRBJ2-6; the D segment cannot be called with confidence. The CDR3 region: CASRTSGANVLTF. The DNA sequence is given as TGCGCCAGCAGGACCTCTGGGGCCAACGTCCTGACTTTC.